Below are 13 T cell receptor beta chains sequenced from a single sample in a study of glioma-infiltrating T cells. The iRepertoire nested amplicon-rescue multiplex PCR amplified TCR alpha and beta CDR3s from RNA. TCRdb recomputed calls from the multiplex PCR reads with MiXCR, one row per CDR3 protein. The sample gives about 93,000 distinct CDR3 sequences, approximately 39% of which show up once; more than 30% is in the top ten. The sample consisted of glioma tissue, nonneoplastic brain tissue, or PBMCs (not recorded which). The receptors were gathered from a human donor with low-grade glioma or glioblastoma, undergoing nonglioma brain surgery, or in good health (not recorded which).

CDR3 DNA: TGTGCCACCAGCAGAGGTACCCTAGCGGGAGCACCCACAGATACGCAGTACTTC. It specifies CATSRGTLAGAPTDTQYF. This chain joins TRBV15 and TRBJ2-5, with 10 positions matching TRBD2. V was clipped by 1 base and J by 11 bases; unmatched bases: 19. CDR3 size: 18 residues. Germline V gene data show CDR1 as LNHNV and CDR2 as YYDKDF (reference sequence).

This clonotype was observed at least ten times. A much larger clone sits a single nucleotide away, making a read error possible. The gene calls are TRBV6-2 or TRBV6-3 and TRBJ2-7, with 8 bases identical to TRBD1. V shed 6 bases, J shed 3 bases, and the junction held 16 bases outside the gene matches. CDR3 length equals 17 residues. Per germline, CDR1 MNHEY and CDR2 SVGEGT. The CDR3 nucleotides read TGTGCCAGCAGACCTTCGACAGGGGTGGTTCCGATCTACGAGCAGTACTTC. Its protein is CASRPSTGVVPIYEQYF.

Notes on this clonotype: A read error may explain this, as a much larger clone is one base away. The rearrangement joins TRBV7-2 to TRBJ2-4; 7 nucleotides agree with TRBD1. CDR3 length: 14 amino acids. The germline CDR1 and CDR2 sequences are SGHTA and FQGNSA. The CDR3 DNA sequence: TGTGCCAGCAGCTCGACAGGGTACAAAAGCATTCAGTACTTC. It codes for CASSSTGYKSIQYF.

The table lists this clonotype with a count of one. This chain joins TRBV12-3 or TRBV12-4 and TRBJ2-1, with 8 bases identical to TRBD2. The ends lost 6 bases at V and 2 bases at J; junction bases unmatched: 12. The CDR3 has 17 amino acids. CDR3 sequence reads: CASSRTSWGSPYNEQFF. DNA of the CDR3: TGTGCCAGCAGCAGGACTAGCTGGGGATCCCCCTACAATGAGCAGTTCTTC.

V gene TRBV5-1 combines with J gene TRBJ2-2; the D gene is possibly TRBD2 (5 bases). The CDR3 has 13 amino acids. V was cut by 4 bases and J by 1 base, with 5 bases left in between. Germline CDR1 SGHRS, CDR2 YFSETQ. CDR3 coding DNA: TGCGCCAGCAGCGGAGGGAACACCGGGGAGCTGTTTTTT. This sequence encodes CASSGGNTGELFF. The whole variable domain, remainder taken from reference TRBV5-1 and TRBJ2-2, is KAGVTQTPRYLIKTRGQQVTLSCSPISGHRSVSWYQQTPGQGLQFLFEYFSETQRNKGNFPGRFSGRQFSNSRSEMNVSTLELGDSALYLCASSGGNTGELFFGEGSRLTVL.

About this clonotype: A read error may account for a junction end that differs from germline. CDR3 bases: TGTGCCAGTGGATCCGGGACACTAAACACCGGTGAGCTGTTTTTT. Translated, it gives CASGSGTLNTGELFF. This chain uses TRBV19 with TRBJ2-2, with D perhaps matching TRBD1 (6 bases). The CDR3 is made up of 15 amino acids. Germline CDR1 and CDR2: LNHDA and SQIVND (reference sequence).

This chain links TRBV28 with TRBJ2-1; 9 positions agree with TRBD1. CDR1 is MDHEN, CDR2 SYDVKM, per germline. With 5 bases clipped from V and 10 bases from J, the junction kept 6 bases outside the gene matches. The CDR3 covers 13 residues. CDR3 loop: CASSGDREGEQFF. CDR3 DNA: TGTGCCAGCAGTGGGGACAGGGAAGGGGAGCAGTTCTTC.

This clonotype has a count of ten or more. The chain links TRBV12-3 or TRBV12-4 to TRBJ1-5; D perhaps matches TRBD1 (5 bases). The CDR3 sequence is 14 residues long. Trimming removed 6 bases at V and 3 bases at J, with 12 bases between. The CDR3 coding sequence is TGTGCCAGCAGAGACGGGGGATACAATCAGCCCCAGCATTTT. It codes for CASRDGGYNQPQHF.

This clonotype was observed at least ten times. The chain joins TRBV7-9 to TRBJ1-1, with D uncertain. CDR1 is SEHNR and CDR2 is FQNEAQ in the germline V gene (reference sequence). V was cut by 1 base and J by 1 base, with 7 bases left in between. The CDR3 runs to 14 residues. CDR3: CASSLESRNTEAFF. CDR3 bases: TGTGCCAGCAGCTTAGAATCGCGGAACACTGAAGCTTTCTTT.

Note on this clonotype: Germline and junction disagree at one end, which may indicate a read error. The V and J genes are TRBV10-3 and TRBJ1-4; no firm D call. Per the germline V gene, CDR1 is ENHRY and CDR2 is SYGVKD. CDR3 length: 12 residues. CDR3: CAISGKNEKLLF. The CDR3 coding sequence is TGTGCCATCAGTGGAAAGAATGAAAAACTGCTTTTT.

Remarks on this clonotype: A read error is possible here, since a much larger clone lies one base away. This sequence joins TRBV19 and TRBJ2-1; maybe TRBD2 (5 bases). CDR3 length equals 15 residues. V lost 3 bases and J 0 bases, leaving 9 bases between the germline ends. Germline V CDR1 and CDR2: LNHDA, SQIVND (reference sequence). CDR3: CASSMIGISYNEQFF. The DNA of the CDR3 is TGTGCCAGTAGTATGATCGGGATCTCCTACAATGAGCAGTTCTTC.

Ten or more counts support this clonotype. As DNA, the CDR3 is TGCAGTGCTAGACCACAGACTGTCGAGCAGTACTTC. It codes for CSARPQTVEQYF. The rearrangement uses TRBV20-1 and TRBJ2-7; D gene ambiguous. The ends were cut back, 2 bases at V and 6 bases at J, with 11 bases in the middle. The length of the CDR3 is 12 residues. The germline CDR1 and CDR2 sequences are DFQATT and SNEGSKA (reference sequence).

As concerns this clonotype: An end of the junction differs from the germline gene, which may be a read error. The chain has TRBV29-1 and TRBJ2-7; D uncertain. This CDR3 has 12 amino acids. The germline V gene has CDR1 SQVTM and CDR2 ANQGSEA. CDR3 in DNA: TGCAGCATCAGCAGCCAAGGCTACGAGAAGTACTTC. Amino acid sequence: CSISSQGYEKYF.